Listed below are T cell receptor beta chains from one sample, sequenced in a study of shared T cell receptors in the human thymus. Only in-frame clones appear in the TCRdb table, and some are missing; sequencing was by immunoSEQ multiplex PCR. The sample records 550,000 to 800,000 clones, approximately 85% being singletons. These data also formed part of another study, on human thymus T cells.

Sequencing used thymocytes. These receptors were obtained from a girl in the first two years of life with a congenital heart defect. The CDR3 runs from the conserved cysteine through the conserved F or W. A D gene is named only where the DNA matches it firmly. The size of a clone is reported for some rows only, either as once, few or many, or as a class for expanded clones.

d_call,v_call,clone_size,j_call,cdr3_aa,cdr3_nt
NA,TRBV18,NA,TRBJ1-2,CASSPRVQATNYGYTF,TGTGCCAGCTCACCCCGAGTCCAGGCAACTAACTATGGCTACACCTTC
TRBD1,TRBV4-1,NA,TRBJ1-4,CASSHDKVGQGYEKLFF,TGCGCCAGCAGCCACGATAAGGTGGGACAGGGTTATGAAAAACTGTTTTTT
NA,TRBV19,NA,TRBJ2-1,CASSMTRRGYYNEQFF,TGTGCCAGTAGTATGACCCGGCGGGGCTACTACAATGAGCAGTTCTTC
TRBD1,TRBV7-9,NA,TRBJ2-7,CASSLGGHRGRSSYEQYF,TGTGCCAGCAGCTTAGGAGGGCACAGGGGCCGGAGCTCCTACGAGCAGTACTTC
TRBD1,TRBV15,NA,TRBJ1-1,CATSRDTLGTGDTEAFF,TGTGCCACCAGCAGAGATACGCTCGGGACAGGGGACACTGAAGCTTTCTTT
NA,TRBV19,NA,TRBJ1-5,CASSIQKGFSFSNQPQHF,TGTGCCAGTAGTATTCAGAAGGGGTTTTCGTTTAGCAATCAGCCCCAGCATTTT
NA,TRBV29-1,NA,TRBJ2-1,CSVGWGTGKFF,NA
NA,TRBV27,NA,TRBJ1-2,CASSPLTGDGYTF,TGTGCCAGCAGTCCACTGACAGGAGATGGCTACACCTTC
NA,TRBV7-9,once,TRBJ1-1,CASSLTGTEAFF,TGTGCCAGCAGTCTTACAGGCACTGAAGCTTTCTTT
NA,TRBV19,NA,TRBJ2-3,CASSITPGGMGGPLAEDTDTQYF,TGTGCCAGTAGTATAACGCCGGGGGGCATGGGAGGTCCGCTAGCGGAAGACACAGATACGCAGTATTTT
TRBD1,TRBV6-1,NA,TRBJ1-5,CASSAEGQGQQPQHF,TGTGCCAGCAGCGCAGAGGGACAGGGTCAACAGCCCCAGCATTTT
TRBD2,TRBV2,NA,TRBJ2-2,CASRARVAGGPWKYTGELFF,TGTGCCAGCAGGGCGAGGGTTGCGGGGGGGCCCTGGAAATACACCGGGGAGCTGTTTTTT
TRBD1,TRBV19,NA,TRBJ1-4,CASSIDPAMQQGSVEKLFF,TGTGCCAGTAGTATAGACCCAGCCATGCAACAGGGGAGTGTGGAAAAACTGTTTTTT
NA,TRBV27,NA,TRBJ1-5,CASSLDSANQPQHF,TGTGCCAGCAGTTTAGACAGTGCCAATCAGCCCCAGCATTTT
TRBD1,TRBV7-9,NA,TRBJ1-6,CASRSGQGLGPLHF,TGTGCCAGCAGATCGGGACAGGGCCTTGGACCCCTCCACTTT
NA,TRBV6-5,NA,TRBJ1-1,CASSSKSKNTEAFF,TGTGCCAGCAGTTCCAAGAGTAAGAACACTGAAGCTTTCTTT
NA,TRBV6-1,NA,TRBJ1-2,CASIVYGGDNYGYTF,TGTGCCAGCATCGTCTACGGGGGGGACAACTATGGCTACACCTTC
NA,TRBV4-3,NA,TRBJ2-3,CASSQEYRGNLFTDTQYF,TGCGCCAGCAGCCAAGAATATCGGGGAAACTTGTTCACAGATACGCAGTATTTT
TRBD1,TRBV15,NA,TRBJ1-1,CATRRGQIEDTEAFF,TGTGCCACCAGGAGGGGGCAAATCGAGGACACTGAAGCTTTCTTT
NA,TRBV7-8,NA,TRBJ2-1,CASSQDRNYNEQFF,TGTGCCAGCAGCCAGGACAGAAACTACAATGAGCAGTTCTTC
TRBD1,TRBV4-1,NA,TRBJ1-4,CASSQDGGTGREKLFF,TGCGCCAGCAGCCAAGATGGTGGGACAGGACGAGAAAAACTGTTTTTT
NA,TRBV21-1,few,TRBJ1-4,CASSLGANLEKLFF,TGTGCCAGCAGTTTAGGAGCCAACCTTGAAAAACTGTTTTTT
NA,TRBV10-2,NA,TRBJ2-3,CASSAPSDTQYF,TGCGCCAGCAGTGCCCCCTCAGATACGCAGTATTTT
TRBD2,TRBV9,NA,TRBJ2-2,CASTAGGRMDTGELFF,TGTGCCAGCACCGCGGGGGGCCGGATGGACACCGGGGAGCTGTTTTTT
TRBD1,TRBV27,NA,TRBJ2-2,CASSLFQDRGGYGGELFF,TGTGCCAGCAGTTTGTTTCAGGACAGGGGAGGTTATGGCGGGGAGCTGTTTTTT
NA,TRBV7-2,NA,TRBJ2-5,CASSLIPSRETQYF,TGTGCCAGCAGCTTAATTCCGTCTCGGGAGACCCAGTACTTC
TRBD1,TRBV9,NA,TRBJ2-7,CASNYRGSNYEQYF,TGTGCCAGCAACTACAGGGGGTCAAATTACGAGCAGTACTTC
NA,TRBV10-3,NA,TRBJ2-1,CAISESDRYEQFF,TGTGCCATCAGTGAGTCTGACAGGTATGAGCAGTTCTTC
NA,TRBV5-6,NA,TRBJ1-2,CASSLRAGDRSGYTF,TGTGCCAGCAGCTTGCGGGCGGGTGACCGTTCTGGCTACACCTTC
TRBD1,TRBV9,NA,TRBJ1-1,CASSVGASRGGGEDREAFF,TGTGCCAGCAGCGTAGGGGCGAGTAGAGGGGGCGGGGAGGATCGGGAAGCTTTCTTT
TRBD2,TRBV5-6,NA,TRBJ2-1,CASSFREGGNEQFF,TGTGCCAGCAGCTTCCGGGAGGGTGGCAATGAGCAGTTCTTC
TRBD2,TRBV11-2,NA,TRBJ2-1,CASSLRSAGGREEQFF,TGTGCCAGCAGCTTACGGTCTGCGGGGGGGCGAGAGGAGCAGTTCTTC
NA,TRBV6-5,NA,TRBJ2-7,CASSPRGILKYF,TGTGCCAGCAGTCCCAGAGGGATACTTAAGTACTTC
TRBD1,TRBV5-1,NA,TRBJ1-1,CASSARQGMNTEAFF,TGCGCCAGCAGCGCTAGACAGGGGATGAACACTGAAGCTTTCTTT
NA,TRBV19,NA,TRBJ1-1,CASSMEGGAGSPNTEAFF,TGTGCCAGTAGTATGGAGGGGGGGGCAGGATCACCGAACACTGAAGCTTTCTTT
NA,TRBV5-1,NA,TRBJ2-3,CASSFGSPQRTQYF,TGCGCCAGCAGCTTTGGGAGTCCCCAGCGGACGCAGTATTTT
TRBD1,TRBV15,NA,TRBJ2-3,CATSPRTGLRGDTQYF,TGTGCCACCAGCCCAAGGACAGGCTTGAGAGGGGATACGCAGTATTTT
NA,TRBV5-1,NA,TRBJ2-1,CASKGGLWSYNEQFF,TGCGCCAGCAAGGGGGGGCTTTGGTCCTACAATGAGCAGTTCTTC
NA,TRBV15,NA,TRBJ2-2,CATSREGDPNTGELFF,TGTGCCACCAGCAGAGAGGGAGACCCGAACACCGGGGAGCTGTTTTTT
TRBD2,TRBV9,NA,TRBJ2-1,CASSDPGLAGNNEQFF,TGTGCCAGCAGCGATCCGGGACTAGCGGGAAACAATGAGCAGTTCTTC
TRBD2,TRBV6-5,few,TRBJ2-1,CASSYGGGRTNEQFF,TGTGCCAGCAGTTACGGCGGGGGAAGGACCAATGAGCAGTTCTTC